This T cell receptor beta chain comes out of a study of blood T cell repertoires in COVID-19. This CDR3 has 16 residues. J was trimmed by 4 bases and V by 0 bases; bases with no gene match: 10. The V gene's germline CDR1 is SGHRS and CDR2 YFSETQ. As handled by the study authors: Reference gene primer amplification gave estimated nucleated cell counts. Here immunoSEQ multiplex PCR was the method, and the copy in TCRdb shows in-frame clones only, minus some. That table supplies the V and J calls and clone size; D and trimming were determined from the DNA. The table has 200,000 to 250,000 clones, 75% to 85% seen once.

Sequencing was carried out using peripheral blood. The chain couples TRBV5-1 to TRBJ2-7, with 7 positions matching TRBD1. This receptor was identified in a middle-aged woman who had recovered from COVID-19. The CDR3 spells CASSLDLPTGYYEQYF. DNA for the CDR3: TGCGCCAGCAGCTTGGATCTACCGACAGGGTATTACGAGCAGTACTTC.